The next 9 T cell receptor beta chains were all read from a single sample in a study of cytomegalovirus exposure and HLA in healthy donors. Researchers ran the PCR with 60 Vbeta and 13 Jbeta primers. Profiling relied on immunoSEQ multiplex PCR, and the TCRdb table lists in-frame clones only, not all of them. The top ten hold 13% to 15% of the sample, which has over 80,000 clones, 65% to 85% seen once. Sequenced: PBMCs. Source of these receptors: a woman in her sixties or seventies in good health and CMV-seropositive.

The rearrangement uses TRBV28 and TRBJ2-2; 9 bases fit TRBD1. The CDR3 has 13 residues. The germline V gene encodes CDR1 MDHEN and CDR2 SYDVKM. With 7 bases clipped from V and 5 bases from J, the junction kept 2 bases outside the gene matches. This CDR3 is CASIQGATGELFF. CDR3 coding DNA: TGTGCCAGCATACAGGGGGCGACCGGGGAGCTGTTTTTT.

This clone was counted between two and nine times. The V gene is TRBV18, the J gene TRBJ2-2; TRBD1 aligns across 8 bases. The CDR3 consists of 17 residues. The germline V gene has CDR1 KGHSH and CDR2 LQKENI. V lost 3 bases and J lost 0; bases outside the gene matches: 6. This CDR3 reads CASSPETGGTNTGELFF. CDR3 nucleotides: TGTGCCAGCTCACCCGAAACAGGGGGAACGAACACCGGGGAGCTGTTTTTT.

The V gene is TRBV7-2, the J gene TRBJ1-4; 7 nucleotides agree with TRBD1. After removal of 1 base from V and 6 bases from J, the junction contained 5 bases not matched to a gene. The CDR3 length is 15 residues. Germline loops: CDR1 SGHTA, CDR2 FQGNSA. DNA of the CDR3: TGTGCCAGCAGCTTAGATGGTAGGGGGCATGAAAAACTGTTTTTT. Residues: CASSLDGRGHEKLFF.

The V and J genes are TRBV16 and TRBJ1-1, with TRBD1 identical over 10 bases. CDR1 is KGHSY and CDR2 is FQNENV in the germline V gene. The V segment lost 0 bases and the J segment 8 bases; nucleotides outside the gene matches: 0. This CDR3 is 13 amino acids long. CDR3 nucleotide sequence: TGTGCCAGCAGCCAATCGGGACAGGGGGAAGCTTTCTTT. Residues: CASSQSGQGEAFF.

The chain couples TRBV6-1 to TRBJ2-7; D is possibly TRBD1 (6 bases). Germline values: CDR1 MNHNS, CDR2 SASEGT. Trimming pared 6 bases from V and 1 base from J, leaving 13 bases between. CDR3 length: 14 residues. The CDR3 loop is CASRPGTPSYEQYF. The CDR3 region has the DNA TGTGCCAGCAGGCCCGGGACACCTTCCTACGAGCAGTACTTC.

The V and J genes are TRBV6-5 and TRBJ2-1; the match to TRBD1 covers 8 bases. Per germline, CDR1 MNHEY and CDR2 SVGAGI. This CDR3 spans 15 amino acids. Trimming cost V 6 bases and J 3 bases; bases outside gene matches: 7. The CDR3, as DNA: TGTGCCAGCAGCCGTGACAGGGGCCTCTACAATGAGCAGTTCTTC. This codes for CASSRDRGLYNEQFF.

The CDR3, as DNA: TGCGCCAGCAGCTCCCTCGGGATCAAGCAGTACTTC. It codes for CASSSLGIKQYF. The rearrangement links TRBV5-1 to TRBJ2-7; weak D call: TRBD2 (5 bases). The V end lost 3 bases, the J end lost 8 bases, and 12 bases lay between the germline ends. Per germline, CDR1 SGHRS and CDR2 YFSETQ. The CDR3 contains 12 residues. The full variable domain, in which reference TRBV5-1 and TRBJ2-7 provide the parts outside the CDR3, is KAGVTQTPRYLIKTRGQQVTLSCSPISGHRSVSWYQQTPGQGLQFLFEYFSETQRNKGNFPGRFSGRQFSNSRSEMNVSTLELGDSALYLCASSSLGIKQYFGPGTRLTVT.

This clone was seen a few times. The V call is TRBV10-1, the J call TRBJ2-3; D gene unclear. This CDR3 contains 11 residues. The V end lost 6 bases, the J end lost 6 bases, and 7 bases lay between the germline ends. Germline values: CDR1 WNHNN, CDR2 SYGVQD (reference sequence). CDR3 nucleotides: TGCGCCAGCAGCGCCTACGATACGCAGTATTTT. Translated: CASSAYDTQYF.

This clone was detected a few times. This chain connects TRBV7-8 to TRBJ2-3, with 7 nucleotides matching TRBD2. The V and J ends lost 3 bases and 5 bases, in that order; junction bases with no gene match: 8. CDR1 and CDR2 from the germline V gene are SGHVS and FQNEAQ. CDR3 length: 15 amino acids. CDR3 protein: CASSFGREHVDTQYF. The CDR3 DNA follows: TGTGCCAGCAGCTTTGGGCGGGAGCATGTAGATACGCAGTATTTT.